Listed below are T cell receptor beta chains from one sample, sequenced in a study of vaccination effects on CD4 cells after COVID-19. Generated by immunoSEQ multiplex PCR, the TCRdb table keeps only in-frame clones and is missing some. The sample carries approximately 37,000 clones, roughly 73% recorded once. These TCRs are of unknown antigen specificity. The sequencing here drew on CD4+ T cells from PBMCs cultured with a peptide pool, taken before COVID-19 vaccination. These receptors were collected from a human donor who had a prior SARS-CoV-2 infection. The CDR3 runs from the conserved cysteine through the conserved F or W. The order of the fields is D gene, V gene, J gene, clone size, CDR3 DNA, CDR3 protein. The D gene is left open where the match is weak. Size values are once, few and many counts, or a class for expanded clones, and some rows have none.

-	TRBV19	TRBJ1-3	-	TGTGCCAGTAGTTTCGGAGCGTCTGGAAACACCATATATTTT	CASSFGASGNTIYF
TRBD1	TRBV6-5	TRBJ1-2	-	TGTGCCAGCAGTAGAAGACAGGGGGAGTATGGCTACACCTTC	CASSRRQGEYGYTF
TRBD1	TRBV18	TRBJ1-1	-	TGTGCCAGCTCACCGCCGGGACAGGCGCTTGGCGCTGAAGCTTTCTTT	CASSPPGQALGAEAFF
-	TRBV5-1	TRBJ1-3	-	TGCGCCAGCAGACCGAAAGAGGGTGGCTCTGGAAACACCATATATTTT	CASRPKEGGSGNTIYF
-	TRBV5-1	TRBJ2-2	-	TGCGCCAGCAGCTTGATGGCAACGAACACCGGGGAGCTGTTTTTT	CASSLMATNTGELFF
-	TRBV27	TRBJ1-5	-	TGTGCCAGCAGTTTGTTTAGATCTAGCAATCAGCCCCAGCATTTT	CASSLFRSSNQPQHF
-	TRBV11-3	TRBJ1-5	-	TGTGCCAGCAGCTTAGATAGGAGGTTCAGGACAGCGGGCGGGCCCCAGCATTTT	CASSLDRRFRTAGGPQHF
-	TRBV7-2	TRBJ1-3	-	TGTGCCAGCAGCTTTTACCCACCCAGGGGAAACACCATATATTTT	CASSFYPPRGNTIYF
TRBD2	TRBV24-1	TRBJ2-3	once	TGTGCCACCAGTGATGTCGGGAGGGGCACAGATACGCAGTATTTT	CATSDVGRGTDTQYF
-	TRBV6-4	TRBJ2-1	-	TGTGCCAGCAGCCTAGACTCCTACAATGAGCAGTTCTTC	CASSLDSYNEQFF
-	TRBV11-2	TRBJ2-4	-	TGTGCCAGCAGCACGGGACACCCAAACATTCAGTACTTC	CASSTGHPNIQYF
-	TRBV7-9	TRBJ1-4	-	TGTGCCAGCAGCCCCCGCCGGGAATTGAATGAAAAACTGTTTTTT	CASSPRRELNEKLFF
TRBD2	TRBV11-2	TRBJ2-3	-	TGTGCCAGCAGCTTAGAAGTAGCGGGAGGGGGGAGATTGACAGATACGCAGTATTTT	CASSLEVAGGGRLTDTQYF
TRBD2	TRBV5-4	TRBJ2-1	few	TGTGCCAGCAGCTTGATAGGGAGGGATGAGCAGTTCTTC	CASSLIGRDEQFF
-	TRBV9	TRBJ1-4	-	TGTGCCAGCAGCGTAGCTGATTACCGTAGGGGTGAAAAACTGTTTTTT	CASSVADYRRGEKLFF
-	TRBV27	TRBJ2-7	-	TGTGCCAGCAGTTTAAGGGCCAGTTCCTACGAGCAGTACTTC	CASSLRASSYEQYF
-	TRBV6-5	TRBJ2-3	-	TGTGCCAGCAGTTATTTTGGGAGCACAGATACGCAGTATTTT	CASSYFGSTDTQYF
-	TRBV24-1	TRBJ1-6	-	TGTGCCACCAGTGTGTCCCCAACACCCGATCCAGGTGGACCTAGGGCCCTCCACTTT	CATSVSPTPDPGGPRALHF
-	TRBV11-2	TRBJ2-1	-	TGTGCCAGCAGCTTACCCTGGGCCGTCAATGAGCAGTTCTTC	CASSLPWAVNEQFF
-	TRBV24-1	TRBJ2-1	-	TGTGCCACCAGTGATGTCGGGACGATATATTACAATGAGCAGTTCTTC	CATSDVGTIYYNEQFF
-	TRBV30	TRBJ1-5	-	TGTGCCTGGAGTTCCGTAGGGCCCCAGCATTTT	CAWSSVGPQHF
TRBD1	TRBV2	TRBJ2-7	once	TGTGCCAGCAGGTTAACAGGGGCCGGCTACGAGCAGTACTTC	CASRLTGAGYEQYF
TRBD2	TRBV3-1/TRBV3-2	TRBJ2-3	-	TGTGCCAGCAGCCCCGGCCTAGGAGTAGCGGGGCAGTTGGCGCAGTATTTT	CASSPGLGVAGQLAQYF
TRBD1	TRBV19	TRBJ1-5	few	TGTGCCAGTAGTAAGGGCCGGGACAGGGGCTTTCAGCCCCAGCATTTT	CASSKGRDRGFQPQHF
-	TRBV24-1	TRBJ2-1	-	TGTGCCACCAGTGATTTAGCGCCGAGCTCCTACAATGAGCAGTTCTTC	CATSDLAPSSYNEQFF
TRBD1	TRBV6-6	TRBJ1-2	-	TGTGCCAGCAGTAGGGACAGAGTTAACTATGGCTACACCTTC	CASSRDRVNYGYTF
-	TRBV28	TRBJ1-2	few	TGTGCCAGCAGGGAACCGGGGGCCGGAGGCTACACCTTC	CASREPGAGGYTF
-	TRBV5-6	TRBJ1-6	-	TGTGCCAGCAGCTTGGGCCAGATCTCCTATAATTCACCCCTCCACTTT	CASSLGQISYNSPLHF
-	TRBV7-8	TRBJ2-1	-	TGTGCCAGCAGCCTCCCGGCCAGCAACTACAATGAGCAGTTCTTC	CASSLPASNYNEQFF
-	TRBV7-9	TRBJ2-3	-	TGTGCCAGCAGCTTAGTAAGAGGAGATACGCAGTATTTT	CASSLVRGDTQYF
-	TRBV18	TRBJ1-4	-	TGTGCCAGCTCCGGATGGGGTGCAACTAATGAAAAACTGTTTTTT	CASSGWGATNEKLFF
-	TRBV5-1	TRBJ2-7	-	TGCGCCAGCCGTATAGCGGTGAAACAGGAGCAGTACTTC	CASRIAVKQEQYF
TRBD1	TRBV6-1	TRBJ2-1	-	TGTGCCAGCAGTGAAGCCAGGACAGGGGATCGGGGTGAGCAGTTCTTC	CASSEARTGDRGEQFF
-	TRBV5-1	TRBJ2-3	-	TGCGCCAGCAGCTTGGACGGGGAGTTGGTTAGCACAGATACGCAGTATTTT	CASSLDGELVSTDTQYF
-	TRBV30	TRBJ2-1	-	TGTGCCTGGAGTGAGGGGGTAGCCCCGGTCAATGAGCAGTTCTTC	CAWSEGVAPVNEQFF
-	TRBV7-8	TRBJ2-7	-	TGTGCCAGCAGCTTAGACCGGGGTCCAGTGGCGTATCACTCCTACGAGCAGTACTTC	CASSLDRGPVAYHSYEQYF
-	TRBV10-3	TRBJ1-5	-	TGTGCCATCAGTGAAGGGGCAAATAGCAATCAGCCCCAGCATTTT	CAISEGANSNQPQHF
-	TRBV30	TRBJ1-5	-	TGTGCCTGGAGTGGACAGAGAAATCAGCCCCAGCATTTT	CAWSGQRNQPQHF
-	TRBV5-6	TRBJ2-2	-	TGTGCCAGCAGCTTAGGGGTCACCGGGGAGCTGTTTTTT	CASSLGVTGELFF
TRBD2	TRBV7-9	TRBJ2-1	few	TGTGCCAGCAGCCCCACTAGCGGATACAATGAGCAGTTCTTC	CASSPTSGYNEQFF
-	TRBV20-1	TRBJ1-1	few	TGCAGTGCTGGACAAGGGGGGGAAGCTTTCTTT	CSAGQGGEAFF
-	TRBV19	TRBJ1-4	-	TGTGCCAGTAGTATACCCCGACCCGGGCTGGGGAATGAAAAACTGTTTTTT	CASSIPRPGLGNEKLFF
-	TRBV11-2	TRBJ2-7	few	TGTGCCAGCAGCCCGGACAGATTCTACGAGCAGTACTTC	CASSPDRFYEQYF
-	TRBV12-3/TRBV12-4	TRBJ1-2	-	TGTGCCAGCAGTTTGGGCCGTGGCTACACCTTC	CASSLGRGYTF
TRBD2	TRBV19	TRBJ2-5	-	TGTGCCAGTAGTCCCCGGGAGGGAAGGCAAGAGACCCAGTACTTC	CASSPREGRQETQYF
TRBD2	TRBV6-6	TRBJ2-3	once	TGTGCCAGCGGGGGGACTAGCGGAGGGGCCACAGATACGCAGTATTTT	CASGGTSGGATDTQYF
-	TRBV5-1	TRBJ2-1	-	TGCGCCAGCAGCTTGATTGGGGAGCCAGCTTTGGTCGATGAGCAGTTCTTC	CASSLIGEPALVDEQFF
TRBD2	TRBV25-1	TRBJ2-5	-	TGTGCCAGCAGTGGGGGTTTAGCGGGGAACCAAGAGACCCAGTACTTC	CASSGGLAGNQETQYF
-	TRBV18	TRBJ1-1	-	TGTGCCAGCTCACCCAGGGGCGTCGTGACTTTCTTT	CASSPRGVVTFF
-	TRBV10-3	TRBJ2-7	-	TGTGCCATCAGTGAGTCGACACGTTCAGGGACCTACGAGCAGTACTTC	CAISESTRSGTYEQYF
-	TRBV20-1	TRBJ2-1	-	TGCAGTGCTAGTAAGGGGTGGTCGAGTGAGCAGTTCTTC	CSASKGWSSEQFF
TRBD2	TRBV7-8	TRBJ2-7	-	TGTGCCAGCAGCTTAGGCGGGGGGGGGCACGAGCAGTACTTC	CASSLGGGGHEQYF
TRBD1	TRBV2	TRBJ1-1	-	TGTGCCAGCAGTGGGTCATACAGGACAGGGGAAGCTTTCTTT	CASSGSYRTGEAFF
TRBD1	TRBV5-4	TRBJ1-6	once	TGTGCCAGCAGCCCCGGGACAGGGGCTTATTCACCCCTCCACTTT	CASSPGTGAYSPLHF
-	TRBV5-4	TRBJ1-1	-	TGTGCCAGCAGCTGGGCGGGGGCCCGGGGCACTGAAGCTTTCTTT	CASSWAGARGTEAFF
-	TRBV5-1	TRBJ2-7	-	TGCGCCAGCAGCTCCCCGGGAGACGAGCAGTACTTC	CASSSPGDEQYF
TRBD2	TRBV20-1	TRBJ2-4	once	TGCAGTGCTAGTGGCGCGGCGGGGGGCATTCAGTACTTC	CSASGAAGGIQYF
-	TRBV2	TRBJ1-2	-	TGTGCCAGCAGGGACGGAGTGGGAACCTATGGCTACACCTTC	CASRDGVGTYGYTF
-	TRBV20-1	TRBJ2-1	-	TGCAGTGCTAGTAGAGGGAGCTTTCCCGGAAATGAGCAGTTCTTC	CSASRGSFPGNEQFF
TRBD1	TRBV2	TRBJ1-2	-	TGTGCCAGCAGTGTTACCAGGGGGAGAGGCTATGGCTACACCTTC	CASSVTRGRGYGYTF